These 8 T cell receptor beta chains share one sample of origin, sequenced in a study of tumor and adjacent non-tumor tissue in lung cancer. A modified ARM-PCR protocol with three rounds of nested PCR amplified TCRbeta. MiXCR, applied by TCRdb to the multiplex PCR reads, yields one record per CDR3 protein. The table has about 67,000 distinct CDR3 sequences, more than 75% seen once. No cell sorting was done before RNA was extracted from the tissue. The normal lung tissue was taken more than 3 cm from the tumor edge. The material sequenced was distant non-tumor lung tissue. The receptor source for this set is a man aged 55 to 69 with non-small cell lung cancer.

The J gene is TRBJ2-3, the V gene TRBV19; D is perhaps TRBD1 (5 bases). V lost 8 bases to trimming and J lost 5 bases, with 17 bases between them. In germline, CDR1 is LNHDA, CDR2 SQIVND (reference sequence). This CDR3 is built from 14 residues. This chain's CDR3 is CASRRGQAGDTQYF. CDR3 DNA sequence: TGTGCCAGTCGCCGAGGACAAGCCGGAGATACGCAGTATTTT.

The V and J genes are TRBV28 and TRBJ1-5, with D possibly being TRBD1 (6 bases). CDR3 length: 12 amino acids. Germline assignment: CDR1 MDHEN and CDR2 SYDVKM. The chain's CDR3 is CPISPPRGPQHF. The CDR3 nucleotides read TGTCCCATCAGTCCGCCCAGGGGGCCCCAGCATTTT.

Concerning this clonotype itself: No conserved phenylalanine or tryptophan ends this CDR3, so it is likely a read error. This rearrangement joins TRBV20-1 to TRBJ2-4, with D possibly being TRBD2 (7 bases). V was clipped by 5 bases and J by 6 bases, with 14 bases between them. Looked up from germline, CDR1 is DFQATT and CDR2 is SNEGSKA (reference sequence). The CDR3 runs to 13 residues. As DNA, the CDR3 is TGCAGTGCTTGCGGGGGCAGGATAAACATTCAGTACCTC. This translates into CSACGGRINIQYL.

The chain carries TRBV5-1 and TRBJ2-2; TRBD2 aligns across 7 bases. This CDR3 has 14 amino acids. The ends lost 8 bases at V and 6 bases at J; junction bases unmatched: 10. Germline loops: CDR1 SGHRS, CDR2 YFSETQ. CDR3 nucleotides: TGCGCCAGTATAGGCGGGAGCGGAGCCGGGGAGCTGTTTTTT. Translated: CASIGGSGAGELFF. The full variable domain, its missing parts supplied by reference TRBV5-1 and TRBJ2-2, is KAGVTQTPRYLIKTRGQQVTLSCSPISGHRSVSWYQQTPGQGLQFLFEYFSETQRNKGNFPGRFSGRQFSNSRSEMNVSTLELGDSALYLCASIGGSGAGELFFGEGSRLTVL.

Turning to this clonotype: One end of the junction does not line up with germline, which may come from a read error. The gene calls are TRBV11-2 and TRBJ2-2, with TRBD2 as a possible D gene (5 bases). The CDR3 consists of 13 residues. CDR1 is SGHAT, CDR2 FQNNGV, per germline. The CDR3 DNA reads as TGTGCCGGCAGATTTAACGCGGGCGGGGAGCTGTTTTTT. Protein product: CAGRFNAGGELFF.

This chain connects TRBV6-2 or TRBV6-3 to TRBJ2-7; D is unclear. Germline V lookup: CDR1 MNHEY, CDR2 SVGEGT. This CDR3 is built from 12 residues. Trimming cost V 8 bases and J 5 bases, with 13 bases left between them. The chain's CDR3 is CASGSGVHEQYV. The CDR3 nucleotides are TGTGCCAGCGGTTCAGGAGTCCACGAGCAGTACGTC.

About this clonotype itself: The junction shows a germline mismatch at one end, possibly a read error. The chain joins TRBV10-3 to TRBJ2-1; possibly TRBD1 for D (6 bases). CDR1 and CDR2 from the germline V gene are ENHRY and SYGVKD. This CDR3 spans 15 amino acids. DNA for the CDR3: TGTGCCATCAGGTCAGGGGAGAGGTCCTACATTGAGCAGTTCTTC. Its translation is CAIRSGERSYIEQFF.

This clonotype is a singleton in its sample. A much larger clone lies a single base off, so this may be a read error. The chain couples TRBV6-1 to TRBJ2-7; no firm D call. Germline-derived CDR1 and CDR2 are MNHNS and SASEGT. The CDR3 totals 16 residues. The CDR3 nucleotides read TGTGTCAGCAGTGACCCCAGAAGGGCAGGCTCCTACGAGCAGTACTTC. Amino acid sequence: CVSSDPRRAGSYEQYF.